This T cell receptor beta chain was recovered during a study of CD8 T cells in ankylosing spondylitis. This clonotype was seen more than once but under ten times. The antigen is not known. Germline values: CDR1 MGHRA, CDR2 YSYEKL. The J segment lost 2 bases and the V segment lost 2 bases, leaving 5 bases of the junction unmatched. This CDR3 contains 15 residues. Study-wide results and limits: Within matched ankylosing spondylitis synovial fluid, disease-linked clones were reportedly significantly enriched.

TCRdb re-called the 5' RACE reads with MiXCR, one entry per CDR3 protein. This sample carries about 250,000 distinct CDR3 sequences, roughly 32% of them seen once, and the ten largest clones take roughly 4.2%. The clonotype originates from a male donor with ankylosing spondylitis or in good health (not recorded which). Sequenced material: blood, either unsorted or a sorted T cell fraction (not recorded which). The chain employs TRBV4-1 and TRBJ1-2; 7 nucleotides align to TRBD1. The CDR3 DNA reads TGCGCCAGCAGCCAAACCGGGACAGAGAACTATGGCTACACCTTC. Encoded protein: CASSQTGTENYGYTF.